These 25 T cell receptor beta chains share one sample of origin, sequenced in a study of cytomegalovirus exposure and HLA in healthy donors. With 60 Vbeta and 13 Jbeta primers, the PCR was carried out. Sequencing used immunoSEQ multiplex PCR; TCRdb keeps in-frame clones, though not all of them. The data hold approximately 110,000 clones, with around 74% observed a single time. Sequencing used PBMCs. These TCRs come from a woman in her forties or fifties in good health and CMV-seropositive.

This clone has only a few counts. The rearrangement links TRBV5-4 to TRBJ2-2; D gene ambiguous. The CDR3 loop spans 12 amino acids. V was clipped by 2 bases and J by 7 bases, with 6 bases between them. CDR1 and CDR2 (germline): SGHNT, YYREEE (reference sequence). In nucleotides, the CDR3 is TGTGCCAGCAGCTTCTCCGGCGGGGAGCTGTTTTTT. This codes for CASSFSGGELFF. Drawing the rest from reference TRBV5-4 and TRBJ2-2, the complete variable domain is ETGVTQSPTHLIKTRGQQVTLRCSSQSGHNTVSWYQQALGQGPQFIFQYYREEENGRGNFPPRFSGLQFPNYSSELNVNALELDDSALYLCASSFSGGELFFGEGSRLTVL.

The DNA for the CDR3 is TGCAGTGCTACCTCTGTCGGGGGGGCGTTCTTC. Encoded protein: CSATSVGGAFF. This chain uses TRBV20-1 with TRBJ2-1; 8 positions match TRBD2. Germline V gene sequence: CDR1 DFQATT, CDR2 SNEGSKA (reference sequence). CDR3 length: 11 residues. The V segment lost 4 bases and the J segment 15 bases; nucleotides outside the gene matches: 8.

The genes are TRBV6-6 and TRBJ1-5, with 10 bases matching TRBD1. Germline V gene sequence: CDR1 MNHNY, CDR2 SVGAGI (reference sequence). V gave up 4 bases and J gave up 8 bases; unmatched junction bases: 11. The CDR3 totals 16 residues. The CDR3: CASSLTGGFVIEPQHF. DNA of the CDR3: TGTGCCAGCAGTTTGACAGGGGGCTTTGTCATTGAGCCCCAGCATTTT.

CDR3 sequence: CASSERGDTGELFF. The CDR3 region has the DNA TGTGCCAGCAGTGAACGGGGGGACACCGGGGAGCTGTTTTTT. This sequence joins TRBV25-1 and TRBJ2-2, with TRBD2 matching 7 bases. The V gene's germline CDR1 is MGHDK and CDR2 SYGVNS. V trimming: 2 bases; J trimming: 3 bases; junction bases outside the gene matches: 0. The CDR3 is 14 residues long.

In its sample, this clone was seen a few times. The CDR3 DNA follows: TGTGCCAGCAGCGTAGTGACAGGGAGAACCGGGGAGCTGTTTTTT. Translation: CASSVVTGRTGELFF. The rearrangement links TRBV9 to TRBJ2-2; 7 positions agree with TRBD1. CDR1 and CDR2 from the germline V gene are SGDLS and YYNGEE. The CDR3 has 15 residues. The V segment lost 0 bases and the J segment 5 bases; nucleotides outside the gene matches: 4.

This clone has more than one count but fewer than ten. The chain has TRBV5-4 and TRBJ2-2; D is unresolved. The CDR3 runs to 14 residues. Between the trimmed V and J ends, which lost 0 bases and 0 bases, there was a span of 3 bases. In germline, CDR1 is SGHNT, CDR2 YYREEE (reference sequence). Here the CDR3 reads CASSLDSNTGELFF. CDR3 nucleotides: TGTGCCAGCAGCTTGGACTCGAACACCGGGGAGCTGTTTTTT.

This chain connects TRBV4-3 to TRBJ2-5; TRBD2 matches at 7 bases. The CDR3 loop spans 15 amino acids. Germline CDR1 is LGHNA and CDR2 is YSLEER. V gave up 0 bases and J gave up 3 bases; unmatched junction bases: 4. CDR3 coding DNA: TGCGCCAGCAGCCAAGATGAGGGGACTAAAGAGACCCAGTACTTC. The encoded protein is CASSQDEGTKETQYF.

The chain joins TRBV7-9 to TRBJ2-3; 7 positions agree with TRBD2. The V segment lost 1 base and the J segment 5 bases; nucleotides outside the gene matches: 9. The CDR3 length is 16 residues. Germline V CDR1 and CDR2: SEHNR, FQNEAQ (reference sequence). The CDR3 bases are TGTGCCAGCAGCTTAGTTATATCGGGGGGTAGAGATACGCAGTATTTT. Translated: CASSLVISGGRDTQYF.

This chain links TRBV29-1 with TRBJ2-2; D gene ambiguous. The germline V gene has CDR1 SQVTM and CDR2 ANQGSEA. With 3 bases removed from V and 2 bases from J, the gap between germline ends came to 7 bases. The length of the CDR3 is 13 residues. CDR3 sequence reads: CSVDSVNTGELFF. The DNA for the CDR3 is TGCAGCGTTGACTCAGTTAACACCGGGGAGCTGTTTTTT.

This clone has just a few counts. This sequence joins TRBV4-1 and TRBJ1-1; 7 bases match TRBD1. The germline gives CDR1 MGHRA, CDR2 YSYEKL. The CDR3 consists of 15 residues. V lost 2 bases, J lost 0 bases, and 3 bases stayed unmatched. This chain's CDR3 is CASSQLTGMNTEAFF. DNA for the CDR3: TGCGCCAGCAGCCAATTGACAGGGATGAACACTGAAGCTTTCTTT.

V usage is TRBV6-4 and J usage is TRBJ2-3; TRBD2 matches 8 bases. Germline V CDR1 and CDR2: MRHNA, SNTAGT. There are 15 residues in the CDR3. V shed 0 bases, J shed 4 bases, and the junction held 3 bases outside the gene matches. The CDR3, as DNA: TGTGCCAGCAGTGACTCCGCGGGGGGCGCAGATACGCAGTATTTT. The encoded protein is CASSDSAGGADTQYF.

Here the CDR3 DNA reads TGCGCCAGCGGCGGTGGCAGCGTAAACTATGGCTACACCTTC. It is translated as CASGGGSVNYGYTF. This chain joins TRBV10-1 and TRBJ1-2; D is unclear. The CDR3 has 14 residues. Trimming removed 8 bases at V and 2 bases at J, with 15 bases between. Germline-derived CDR1 and CDR2 are WNHNN and SYGVQD (reference sequence).

The chain couples TRBV7-9 to TRBJ2-2, with a weak D call TRBD1 (6 bases). Trimming removed 5 bases at V and 4 bases at J, with 11 bases between. Germline CDR1 is SEHNR and CDR2 is FQNEAQ (reference sequence). CDR3 length: 14 residues. The CDR3, as DNA: TGTGCCAGCAGCAGATCAGGGGCCACCGGGGAGCTGTTTTTT. Encoded protein: CASSRSGATGELFF.

This clone was detected once. The chain uses TRBV28 and TRBJ2-1; TRBD1 is a possible D gene (5 bases). CDR3 length: 12 residues. V was trimmed by 10 bases and J by 2 bases, leaving 9 bases between them. Per germline, CDR1 MDHEN and CDR2 SYDVKM. In DNA, the CDR3 is TGTGCCACCGACAGAGCCTACAATGAGCAGTTCTTC. Translation gives CATDRAYNEQFF. The complete variable domain, with remaining parts taken from reference TRBV28 and TRBJ2-1, reads DVKVTQSSRYLVKRTGEKVFLECVQDMDHENMFWYRQDPGLGLRLIYFSYDVKMKEKGDIPEGYSVSREKKERFSLILESASTNQTSMYLCATDRAYNEQFFGPGTRLTVL.

The chain recombines TRBV7-8 with TRBJ2-5, with D possibly TRBD2 on 5 matching bases. Trimming cost V 6 bases and J 3 bases, with 8 bases left between them. This CDR3 is built from 12 residues. CDR1 SGHVS and CDR2 FQNEAQ come from the germline V gene. The CDR3 DNA follows: TGTGCCAGCAGGCAACTAGAAGAGACCCAGTACTTC. Its protein is CASRQLEETQYF.

This chain joins TRBV4-3 and TRBJ1-6; 9 bases are a match to TRBD1. The CDR3 is 17 residues long. From germline, CDR1 is LGHNA and CDR2 YSLEER. V gave up 1 base and J gave up 11 bases; unmatched junction bases: 12. The CDR3 sequence is CASSQGLRGQGGTPLHF. The CDR3 DNA sequence: TGCGCCAGCAGCCAAGGTCTTAGGGGACAGGGCGGGACACCCCTCCACTTT.

The chain uses TRBV15 and TRBJ2-3; 12 positions agree with TRBD2. The V and J ends lost 0 bases and 6 bases, in that order; junction bases with no gene match: 1. The germline gives CDR1 LNHNV, CDR2 YYDKDF (reference sequence). The CDR3 covers 15 residues. The CDR3 DNA sequence: TGTGCCACCAGCAGAGACCTAGCGGGGGGGGATACGCAGTATTTT. Protein sequence: CATSRDLAGGDTQYF.

V and J are TRBV19 and TRBJ2-5; TRBD1 is a possible D gene (5 bases). V dropped 7 bases and J dropped 5 bases, with 14 bases sitting between them. Germline V lookup: CDR1 LNHDA, CDR2 SQIVND (reference sequence). CDR3 length equals 13 residues. The CDR3 loop reads CASTQDPGETQYF. In nucleotides, the CDR3 is TGTGCCAGTACCCAAGACCCAGGGGAGACCCAGTACTTC.

V is TRBV18 and J is TRBJ1-2; possible D gene TRBD1, 5 bases. The germline CDR1 and CDR2 sequences are KGHSH and LQKENI. This CDR3 comprises 13 residues. V lost 3 bases to trimming and J lost 6 bases, with 11 bases between them. The CDR3 sequence: CASSPDQGNGYTF. The CDR3 DNA follows: TGTGCCAGCTCACCTGATCAGGGAAATGGCTACACCTTC.

The DNA of the CDR3 is TGTGCCAGCAGCCAAATGGGGGGGACTAACTATGGCTACACCTTC. Translated, it gives CASSQMGGTNYGYTF. The genes are TRBV7-8 and TRBJ1-2; D may be TRBD1 (5 bases). V lost 5 bases, J lost 0 bases, and 13 bases lay in between. This CDR3 region has 15 residues. CDR1 is SGHVS and CDR2 is FQNEAQ in the germline V gene.

The CDR3 loop is CASRRTDYGYTF. CDR3 bases: TGCGCCAGCAGACGGACAGACTATGGCTACACCTTC. This sequence joins TRBV5-1 and TRBJ1-2; tentatively, D is TRBD1 (6 bases). Trimming took off 5 bases at V and 3 bases at J, with 8 bases between the two ends. This CDR3 has 12 amino acids. CDR1 and CDR2 (germline): SGHRS, YFSETQ.

This clone was seen only once. This chain links TRBV28 with TRBJ1-4, with D unresolved. V was pared by 4 bases and J by 8 bases, with 11 bases between. Germline V gene lookup returns CDR1 MDHEN and CDR2 SYDVKM. The CDR3 loop spans 13 amino acids. The CDR3 sequence is CASSSPGWEKLFF. CDR3 nucleotide sequence: TGTGCCAGCAGTTCCCCCGGGTGGGAAAAACTGTTTTTT.

This chain links TRBV4-3 with TRBJ2-7; TRBD2 is a possible D gene (7 bases). This CDR3 spans 16 amino acids. Germline V gene sequence: CDR1 LGHNA, CDR2 YSLEER. The ends were cut back, 0 bases at V and 7 bases at J, with 19 bases in the middle. The CDR3 is CASSQEGPRRGGEQYF. The CDR3 coding sequence is TGCGCCAGCAGCCAAGAGGGACCTCGAAGGGGGGGGGAGCAGTACTTC.

The chain links TRBV7-9 to TRBJ2-7; TRBD2 aligns across 11 bases. CDR1 is SEHNR, CDR2 FQNEAQ, per germline (reference sequence). The CDR3 is 17 residues long. Losses at the gene ends were 5 bases for V and 6 bases for J; bases not matched to a gene: 15. The DNA for the CDR3 is TGTGCCAGCAGCGTTACTAGCGGGGGCCTTCCCCTCCCCGAGCAGTACTTC. Translation: CASSVTSGGLPLPEQYF.

J is TRBJ1-1 and V is TRBV6-5; 10 bases map to TRBD1. Germline assignment: CDR1 MNHEY and CDR2 SVGAGI. The CDR3 spans 16 residues. The V gene end was trimmed by 2 bases and the J gene end by 5 bases; junction bases not matched to a gene: 8. The CDR3 region is CASSYGSLGQGTEAFF. The CDR3 DNA follows: TGTGCCAGCAGTTACGGCAGTTTGGGACAGGGGACTGAAGCTTTCTTT.